Presented here are 27 T cell receptor beta chains from one specimen sequenced in a study of shared clonotypes between healthy human individuals. Libraries were prepared by immunoSEQ multiplex PCR; TCRdb keeps only in-frame clonotypes and omits some of them. Here the sample spans about 700,000 clones, over 65% being singletons. The sample comprised memory CD4+ T cells sorted from blood. The subset here: CD45RA-negative fraction. These receptors came from a woman aged 25 to 45 in good health.

The CDR3 nucleotides read TGCGCCAGCAGCTTGGCGACAGGAGAAATGAACACTGAAGCTTTCTTT. It specifies CASSLATGEMNTEAFF. The rearrangement uses TRBV5-1 and TRBJ1-1; D is perhaps TRBD1 (6 bases). Looked up from germline, CDR1 is SGHRS and CDR2 is YFSETQ. This CDR3 contains 16 residues. V was cut by 0 bases and J by 0 bases, with 12 bases left in between.

The chain is built from TRBV6-5 and TRBJ1-5; the D is unclear. In germline, CDR1 is MNHEY, CDR2 SVGAGI. This CDR3 spans 14 amino acids. Deletions cut 5 bases from V and 4 bases from J, with 12 bases between. CDR3 amino acids: CASSPATSNQPQHF. The CDR3 DNA reads as TGTGCCAGCAGTCCAGCGACCAGTAATCAGCCCCAGCATTTT.

The rearrangement links TRBV2 to TRBJ2-5, with 9 bases identical to TRBD2. V dropped 7 bases and J dropped 0; count of bases not matched to a gene: 6. CDR1 and CDR2 (germline): SNHLY, FYNNEI. This CDR3 has 15 residues. The CDR3 bases are TGTGCCAGCACGGATCCTAGCGGGAACCAAGAGACCCAGTACTTC. Amino acids: CASTDPSGNQETQYF.

V usage is TRBV11-2 and J usage is TRBJ2-5; 10 bases fit TRBD2. Germline CDR1 is SGHAT and CDR2 is FQNNGV. This CDR3 comprises 16 residues. V dropped 0 bases and J dropped 5; count of bases not matched to a gene: 6. DNA for the CDR3: TGTGCCAGCAGCTTAGATCTAGCGGGGGCCGGGGAGACCCAGTACTTC. Translated, it gives CASSLDLAGAGETQYF.

This clone was observed at least ten times. The CDR3 sequence is CAWNRGGAPYEQYF. The CDR3 bases are TGTGCCTGGAACCGGGGCGGCGCCCCCTACGAGCAGTACTTC. The V gene is TRBV30, the J gene TRBJ2-7; D assignment may be TRBD1 or TRBD2 (5 bases each). The length of the CDR3 is 14 residues. V was trimmed by 4 bases and J by 2 bases, leaving 15 bases between them. Germline V lookup: CDR1 GTSNPN, CDR2 SVGIG (reference sequence).

The chain carries TRBV6-1 and TRBJ1-1; D ambiguous. Germline CDR1 reads MNHNS; CDR2 reads SASEGT. V lost 2 bases and J 5 bases, leaving 15 bases between the germline ends. This CDR3 contains 15 residues. The chain's CDR3 is CASSESRAGTTEAFF. The CDR3 coding sequence is TGTGCCAGCAGTGAATCCCGGGCAGGAACAACTGAAGCTTTCTTT.

This sequence joins TRBV11-3 and TRBJ2-1; perhaps TRBD2 as D (5 bases). The germline V gene has CDR1 SGHNT and CDR2 YENEEA. Trimming stripped 1 base from V and 6 bases from J, with 10 bases between. The CDR3 totals 14 residues. CDR3 amino acids: CASSLGGMGNEQFF. The CDR3 DNA reads TGTGCCAGCAGCTTAGGAGGGATGGGCAATGAGCAGTTCTTC. Full variable domain (missing parts from reference TRBV11-3 and TRBJ2-1): EAGVVQSPRYKIIEKKQPVAFWCNPISGHNTLYWYLQNLGQGPELLIRYENEEAVDDSQLPKDRFSAERLKGVDSTLKIQPAELGDSAVYLCASSLGGMGNEQFFGPGTRLTVL.

A note on this clone: One base away lies a much larger clone, so this may be a sequencing read error. The chain is built from TRBV2 and TRBJ2-2, with 11 bases that match TRBD1. Germline CDR1 and CDR2: SNHLY and FYNNEI. This CDR3 has 14 amino acids. V gave up 6 bases and J gave up 4 bases; unmatched junction bases: 1. CDR3 DNA: TGTGCCAGCAGGGGGACAGGGGGCACCGGGGAGCTGTTTTTT. Translated, it gives CASRGTGGTGELFF.

This clone was detected ten times or more. The chain combines TRBV5-1 with TRBJ2-7; D gene uncertain. The CDR3 has 14 residues. Germline loops: CDR1 SGHRS, CDR2 YFSETQ. V was clipped by 3 bases and J by 5 bases, with 15 bases between them. The CDR3 coding sequence is TGCGCCAGCAGCTCGGATTCTGCGGAACACGAGCAGTACTTC. This encodes CASSSDSAEHEQYF. Full variable domain (remainder filled in from reference TRBV5-1 and TRBJ2-7): KAGVTQTPRYLIKTRGQQVTLSCSPISGHRSVSWYQQTPGQGLQFLFEYFSETQRNKGNFPGRFSGRQFSNSRSEMNVSTLELGDSALYLCASSSDSAEHEQYFGPGTRLTVT.

The rearrangement links TRBV5-1 to TRBJ2-1, with a weak D call TRBD2 (5 bases). The germline V and J ends were trimmed by 3 bases and 2 bases, with 12 bases remaining between them. Germline CDR1 reads SGHRS; CDR2 reads YFSETQ. CDR3 size: 15 residues. The CDR3 reads CASSYTTRAYNEQFF. In DNA form, the CDR3 reads TGCGCCAGCAGCTATACTACTAGGGCCTACAATGAGCAGTTCTTC.

This clone was seen only a few times. The J gene is TRBJ2-7, the V gene TRBV5-1; D is ambiguous. This CDR3 has 14 residues. Trimming took 1 base from V and 3 from J, leaving 11 bases between them. Germline V CDR1 and CDR2: SGHRS, YFSETQ. CDR3 loop: CASSLTPGSYEQYF. CDR3 sequence (DNA): TGCGCCAGCAGCTTGACCCCGGGCAGCTACGAGCAGTACTTC.

This clone was counted ten times or more. CDR3 DNA: TGTGCCAGCAGTCCAACCACATTAGCGGGAGGGGCTAGCACAGATACGCAGTATTTT. It yields the protein CASSPTTLAGGASTDTQYF. The chain joins TRBV28 to TRBJ2-3; 11 bases align to TRBD2. The junction had 13 bases not matched to a gene; V was cut back by 5 bases and J by 0 bases. This CDR3 has 19 residues. CDR1 and CDR2 (germline): MDHEN, SYDVKM.

This clone has just one count. CDR3 sequence: CASSLEPLLGAGELFF. The DNA for the CDR3 is TGTGCCAGCAGCTTAGAGCCCCTATTAGGGGCCGGGGAGCTGTTTTTT. The chain uses TRBV7-9 and TRBJ2-2; the D gene is possibly TRBD1 (5 bases). The CDR3 length is 16 residues. Looked up from germline, CDR1 is SEHNR and CDR2 is FQNEAQ (reference sequence). V lost 1 base to trimming and J lost 6 bases, with 15 bases between them.

V gene TRBV19 combines with J gene TRBJ2-5; D is ambiguous. V was clipped by 3 bases and J by 5 bases, with 13 bases between them. Germline values: CDR1 LNHDA, CDR2 SQIVND (reference sequence). This CDR3 region has 14 residues. Here the CDR3 reads CASSIRGSSETQYF. The CDR3 DNA sequence: TGTGCCAGTAGTATCCGAGGTAGCTCGGAGACCCAGTACTTC.

The gene calls are TRBV5-1 and TRBJ2-2; 11 bases line up with TRBD2. CDR3 size: 17 residues. Trimming removed 4 bases from V and 0 bases from J; junction bases left unmatched: 5. Germline CDR1 SGHRS, CDR2 YFSETQ. The CDR3, as DNA: TGCGCCAGCAGCGGGACTAGCGGAATCGCGAACACCGGGGAGCTGTTTTTT. Amino acid sequence: CASSGTSGIANTGELFF.

This clone was detected a few times. The J gene is TRBJ2-5, the V gene TRBV10-2; 9 bases line up with TRBD2. The CDR3 is made up of 15 amino acids. CDR1 WSHSY and CDR2 SAAADI come from the germline V gene. J was trimmed by 5 bases and V by 4 bases; bases with no gene match: 8. The chain's CDR3 is CASSGSGGPIETQYF. The CDR3, as DNA: TGCGCCAGCAGTGGTAGCGGGGGACCTATTGAGACCCAGTACTTC.

The chain recombines TRBV5-4 with TRBJ2-1; the D gene is possibly TRBD1 (5 bases). V was shortened by 0 bases and J by 5 bases, with 12 bases between the two germline ends. Germline CDR1 and CDR2: SGHNT and YYREEE (reference sequence). This CDR3 spans 15 amino acids. DNA of the CDR3: TGTGCCAGCAGCTTGGGCAGGGTTATCGACAATGAGCAGTTCTTC. Amino acid sequence: CASSLGRVIDNEQFF.

A remark on this clone: The junction differs from germline at one of its ends, possibly a read error. J is TRBJ1-3 and V is TRBV6-6; D gene ambiguous. The CDR3 runs to 12 residues. Germline-derived CDR1 and CDR2 are MNHNY and SVGAGI (reference sequence). The CDR3 nucleotides read TGTGCCAGCACTAACTCTGGAGACACCATATATTTT. Amino acid sequence: CASTNSGDTIYF.

V usage is TRBV11-3 and J usage is TRBJ1-1; a possible D gene is TRBD1 (5 bases). Trimming took off 5 bases at V and 5 bases at J, with 21 bases between the two ends. The length of the CDR3 is 16 residues. Germline V lookup: CDR1 SGHNT, CDR2 YENEEA. CDR3 loop: CASSPGTSGPGTEAFF. For the CDR3, the DNA is TGTGCCAGCAGCCCCGGGACGTCTGGCCCAGGGACTGAAGCTTTCTTT.

The gene calls are TRBV28 and TRBJ2-1, with 10 nucleotides matching TRBD2. This CDR3 spans 15 amino acids. Germline-derived CDR1 and CDR2 are MDHEN and SYDVKM. V shed 7 bases, J shed 0 bases, and the junction held 3 bases outside the gene matches. The chain's CDR3 is CASNEREGSYNEQFF. In nucleotides, the CDR3 is TGTGCCAGCAATGAGCGGGAGGGCTCCTACAATGAGCAGTTCTTC.

V is TRBV28 and J is TRBJ1-2; no clear D. The germline V and J ends were trimmed by 11 bases and 0 bases, with 7 bases remaining between them. The CDR3 loop spans 11 amino acids. Germline lookup yields CDR1 MDHEN and CDR2 SYDVKM. The CDR3 is CAGQTNYGYTF. CDR3 in DNA: TGTGCCGGCCAAACTAACTATGGCTACACCTTC.

As for this clone: Because the CDR3 is missing its conserved closing phenylalanine or tryptophan, this is likely a read error. The DNA is left out, because the CDR3 cannot be placed on it with certainty; the CDR3 is given as TCRdb lists it. V and J are TRBV12-2 and TRBJ2-7. TRBV12-2 is shown as a pseudogene. A total of 8 residues make up the CDR3, ends included. The CDR3 sequence is CASRSRLI.

Of note for this clone: The same CDR3 can be traced to other DNA sequences in this sample. The chain uses TRBV28 and TRBJ1-5, with 8 nucleotides matching TRBD1. This CDR3 contains 16 residues. J lost 3 bases, V lost 4 bases, and 8 bases had no gene match. The germline V gene has CDR1 MDHEN and CDR2 SYDVKM. The CDR3 region has the DNA TGTGCCAGCAGTTCCCCGACAGGGGAGGCCAATCAGCCCCAGCATTTT. Its translation: CASSSPTGEANQPQHF.

The chain employs TRBV6-5 and TRBJ1-2; tentative D call: TRBD1 (5 bases). Deletions cut 10 bases from V and 8 bases from J, with 20 bases between. Germline CDR1 and CDR2: MNHEY and SVGAGI. The CDR3 extends over 13 amino acids. CDR3 region: CATGKVQNRGYTF. Here the CDR3 DNA reads TGTGCCACGGGGAAGGTTCAAAACAGGGGCTACACCTTC.

The chain joins TRBV28 to TRBJ2-7; D gene unclear. The germline CDR1 and CDR2 sequences are MDHEN and SYDVKM. Between the trimmed V and J ends, which lost 3 bases and 6 bases, there was a span of 21 bases. The CDR3 is 16 amino acids. The CDR3 region has the DNA TGTGCCAGCAGTTTTTCGTATCTGGGCAGGTTCGTCGAGCAGTACTTC. This encodes CASSFSYLGRFVEQYF.

This clone turned up a few times. The rearrangement uses TRBV28 and TRBJ1-2; tentatively, D is TRBD1 (5 bases). CDR1 and CDR2 from the germline V gene are MDHEN and SYDVKM. Deletions cut 2 bases from V and 3 bases from J, with 10 bases between. The CDR3 runs 14 residues. The CDR3 spells CASSLIGDDYGYTF. The DNA of the CDR3 is TGTGCCAGCAGTTTAATCGGGGACGACTATGGCTACACCTTC.

This clone appeared a single time. The gene calls are TRBV5-1 and TRBJ1-2; the D gene is possibly TRBD1 (5 bases). The CDR3 loop spans 16 amino acids. Germline loops: CDR1 SGHRS, CDR2 YFSETQ. Trimming left V 0 bases short and J 6 bases short, with 18 bases between. The CDR3 DNA sequence: TGCGCCAGCAGCTTGGTGGGGGACCAGGGAATTAATGGCTACACCTTC. Protein sequence: CASSLVGDQGINGYTF.